Presented here are 7 T cell receptor beta chains from one specimen sequenced in a study of T-cell memory formation after mild COVID-19 (dated by TCRdb to about 2021). Preparation of the library involved 5' RACE. The sample was run on an Illumina NovaSeq 6000. TCRdb's own reprocessing of the public reads used fastp at Q25 and MiXCR and kept productive beta chains. Identical CDR3 protein sequences are pooled into one entry, listed with their most common genes and DNA. The sample contains some 450,000 distinct CDR3 sequences, over 15% of them found a single time. Clones ranked in the top ten supply around 8% of the sample. The source material was PBMCs or a T cell subset sorted from them (not recorded which). These receptors were obtained from an adult woman who had mild COVID-19 (a few samples of this study predate the infection). The sample titles of this study are shuffled in the database, so cell type and time point are left out; the donor was told from shared clones.

This clonotype has just a few counts. The V gene is TRBV4-1, the J gene TRBJ1-2, with TRBD1 matching over 7 bases. This CDR3 has 11 amino acids. V lost 3 bases to trimming and J lost 10 bases; unmatched junction nucleotides: 2. Looked up from germline, CDR1 is MGHRA and CDR2 is YSYEKL. CDR3 sequence (DNA): TGCGCCAGCAGCCAGGGACAGATCTACACCTTC. Translating gives CASSQGQIYTF.

In this sample, this clonotype turned up a few times. The chain uses TRBV9 and TRBJ2-3; D is tentatively TRBD1 or TRBD2 (5 bases each). V lost 1 base to trimming and J lost 1 base, with 16 bases between them. The V gene's germline CDR1 is SGDLS and CDR2 YYNGEE. This CDR3 is 17 amino acids long. The CDR3 sequence is CASSVFRTLGGTDTQYF. The CDR3 DNA follows: TGTGCCAGCAGCGTATTCAGGACTTTGGGGGGCACAGATACGCAGTATTTT.

This clonotype has more than one count but fewer than ten. The chain recombines TRBV20-1 with TRBJ1-5; D gene ambiguous. Germline CDR1 DFQATT, CDR2 SNEGSKA (reference sequence). Trimming took 2 bases from V and 5 from J, leaving 7 bases between them. CDR3 size: 12 residues. CDR3 protein: CSARSGDQPQHF. The CDR3 DNA reads as TGCAGTGCTAGATCGGGAGATCAGCCCCAGCATTTT.

V is TRBV12-3 or TRBV12-4 and J is TRBJ1-2; 8 nucleotides align to TRBD1. After removal of 6 bases from V and 2 bases from J, the junction contained 5 bases not matched to a gene. The CDR3 loop spans 14 amino acids. DNA for the CDR3: TGTGCCAGCAGAATGACAGGGGCGAACTATGGCTACACCTTC. This translates into CASRMTGANYGYTF.

This clonotype has just a few counts. V and J are TRBV11-2 and TRBJ2-7; the match to TRBD1 covers 11 bases. The J segment lost 4 bases and the V segment lost 3 bases, leaving 5 bases of the junction unmatched. The V gene's germline CDR1 is SGHAT and CDR2 FQNNGV. The CDR3 spans 15 residues. The chain's CDR3 is CASSFPGTGGYEQYF. The CDR3 coding sequence is TGTGCCAGCAGCTTCCCCGGGACAGGGGGGTACGAGCAGTACTTC.

In this sample, this clonotype turned up a few times. DNA for the CDR3: TGCAGTGCTAGAGATCTGGTGGACACCGGGGAGCTGTTTTTT. Translation gives CSARDLVDTGELFF. The chain has TRBV20-1 and TRBJ2-2; no firm D call. Trimming pared 0 bases from V and 3 bases from J, leaving 8 bases between. The CDR3 totals 14 residues. Germline assignment: CDR1 DFQATT and CDR2 SNEGSKA (reference sequence).

The chain carries TRBV7-9 and TRBJ2-7, with D tentatively TRBD2 (5 bases). The CDR3 is made up of 13 amino acids. The germline V gene encodes CDR1 SEHNR and CDR2 FQNEAQ (reference sequence). The V end lost 6 bases, the J end lost 1 base, and 10 bases lay between the germline ends. In DNA, the CDR3 is TGTGCCAGCAGACCGACTAATTCCTACGAGCAGTACTTC. Its protein product is CASRPTNSYEQYF.